These T cell receptor beta chains were read from a single sample in a study of control samples from healthy donors and cancer patients. Using immunoSEQ multiplex PCR, the repertoire was profiled, and TCRdb retains in-frame clones only, with some absent. This table has more than 85,000 clones, 80% to 90% appearing once. Sequencing used blood. These receptors originate from a woman between 45 and 60 years old in good health. Each CDR3 is given with its conserved first and last residue. The order of the fields is V gene, J gene, clone size, D gene, CDR3 length, CDR3 DNA, CDR3 protein. The D gene is left open where the match is weak. Not all rows give a size; the values are once, few, many and, for expanded clones, a class.

v_gene: TRBV27
j_gene: TRBJ1-5
abundance: -
d_gene: -
len: 15
CDR3nt: TGTGCCAGCAGTTTTTCCGCTTATAGCAATCAGCCCCAGCATTTT
CDR3aa: CASSFSAYSNQPQHF

v_gene: TRBV7-2
j_gene: TRBJ1-2
abundance: -
d_gene: -
len: 13
CDR3nt: TGTGCCAGTACACTGGGGGGGTCGCGTGGCTACACCTTC
CDR3aa: CASTLGGSRGYTF

v_gene: TRBV10-2
j_gene: TRBJ1-4
abundance: -
d_gene: -
len: 14
CDR3nt: TGCGCCAGCAGTGAGCAGAACCTTAGGGAAAAACTGTTTTTT
CDR3aa: CASSEQNLREKLFF

v_gene: TRBV19
j_gene: TRBJ1-2
abundance: -
d_gene: -
len: 16
CDR3nt: TGTGCCAGTATTCATAGAGGGGGGAACAGGGAAGGCGGCTACACCTTC
CDR3aa: CASIHRGGNREGGYTF

v_gene: TRBV6-5
j_gene: TRBJ2-1
abundance: -
d_gene: TRBD1
len: 15
CDR3nt: TGTGCCAGCAGCCTCGACAGGGGTGTCTCCAATGAGCAGTTCTTC
CDR3aa: CASSLDRGVSNEQFF

v_gene: TRBV7-3
j_gene: TRBJ2-3
abundance: -
d_gene: TRBD2
len: 14
CDR3nt: TGTGCCAGCAGCTTGAGCGGGGGGACAGATACGCAGTATTTT
CDR3aa: CASSLSGGTDTQYF

v_gene: TRBV9
j_gene: TRBJ2-1
abundance: -
d_gene: -
len: 13
CDR3nt: TGTGCCAGCAGCGGTCAGTCCTACAATGAGCAGTTCTTC
CDR3aa: CASSGQSYNEQFF

v_gene: TRBV12-3/TRBV12-4
j_gene: TRBJ1-2
abundance: -
d_gene: -
len: 13
CDR3nt: TGTGCCAGCAGTTTAGCCAGAAGGGAAGGCTACACCTTC
CDR3aa: CASSLARREGYTF

v_gene: TRBV2
j_gene: TRBJ2-7
abundance: -
d_gene: -
len: 14
CDR3nt: TGTGCCAGCAGTGAATACAGGTTCAAGGGCGAGCAGTACTTC
CDR3aa: CASSEYRFKGEQYF

v_gene: TRBV29-1
j_gene: TRBJ2-4
abundance: -
d_gene: TRBD2
len: 13
CDR3nt: TGCAGCGTTGAAGTTACAGCGGGGGACATTCAGTACTTC
CDR3aa: CSVEVTAGDIQYF

v_gene: TRBV3-1/TRBV3-2
j_gene: TRBJ2-1
abundance: -
d_gene: TRBD2
len: 16
CDR3nt: TGTGCCAGCAGCCGCGGACCGGCGGGAGGGTTCAATGAGCAGTTCTTC
CDR3aa: CASSRGPAGGFNEQFF

v_gene: TRBV4-3
j_gene: TRBJ2-5
abundance: -
d_gene: TRBD2
len: 15
CDR3nt: TGCGCCAGCAGCCTAGGATCCGGGAGGGCGGGGACCCAGTACTTC
CDR3aa: CASSLGSGRAGTQYF

v_gene: TRBV27
j_gene: TRBJ2-6
abundance: -
d_gene: -
len: 15
CDR3nt: TGTGCCAGCAGTTTGACAGGATCTGGGGCCAACGTCCTGACTTTC
CDR3aa: CASSLTGSGANVLTF

v_gene: TRBV19
j_gene: TRBJ2-7
abundance: -
d_gene: -
len: 11
CDR3nt: TGTGCCAGTAGTGGAGGTTACGAGCAGTACTTC
CDR3aa: CASSGGYEQYF

v_gene: TRBV7-2
j_gene: TRBJ2-7
abundance: -
d_gene: -
len: 13
CDR3nt: TGTGCCAGCAGCTCAGACAGAAACTACGAGCAGTACTTC
CDR3aa: CASSSDRNYEQYF

v_gene: TRBV7-2
j_gene: TRBJ1-1
abundance: once
d_gene: -
len: 12
CDR3nt: TGTGCCAGCAGCTTACTCAACACTGAAGCTTTCTTT
CDR3aa: CASSLLNTEAFF

v_gene: TRBV18
j_gene: TRBJ2-7
abundance: -
d_gene: -
len: 16
CDR3nt: TGTGCCAGCTCACCACTTTCATCCGGGAACCCCTACGAGCAGTACTTC
CDR3aa: CASSPLSSGNPYEQYF

v_gene: TRBV5-8
j_gene: TRBJ2-1
abundance: -
d_gene: -
len: 14
CDR3nt: TGTGCCAGCAGCTTAGTTTCCCTTAGGGATGAGCAGTTCTTC
CDR3aa: CASSLVSLRDEQFF

v_gene: TRBV27
j_gene: TRBJ1-2
abundance: medium-sized
d_gene: -
len: 16
CDR3nt: TGTGCCAGCAGTTTGCGAGTCTTGGGCAGCCTCGAAGACTACACCTTC
CDR3aa: CASSLRVLGSLEDYTF

v_gene: TRBV5-1
j_gene: TRBJ2-7
abundance: -
d_gene: TRBD2
len: 17
CDR3nt: TGCGCCAGCAGACTCACTAGCGGGGGGGACTTTACAGATGAGCAGTACTTC
CDR3aa: CASRLTSGGDFTDEQYF

v_gene: TRBV30
j_gene: TRBJ1-4
abundance: -
d_gene: -
len: 14
CDR3nt: TGTGCCTGGAAGTGGACGGATCTAAATGAAAAACTGTTTTTT
CDR3aa: CAWKWTDLNEKLFF

v_gene: TRBV9
j_gene: TRBJ1-1
abundance: -
d_gene: TRBD1
len: 13
CDR3nt: TGTGCCAGCAGACGGTCAGGGGGGACTGAAGCTTTCTTT
CDR3aa: CASRRSGGTEAFF

v_gene: TRBV7-3
j_gene: TRBJ2-5
abundance: -
d_gene: TRBD2
len: 14
CDR3nt: TGTGCCAGCAGCTTTAGCGGGGGGGAAGAGACCCAGTACTTC
CDR3aa: CASSFSGGEETQYF

v_gene: TRBV7-8
j_gene: TRBJ1-2
abundance: -
d_gene: -
len: 15
CDR3nt: TGTGCCAGCAGCTCCAATGGGAATTCCGTCTATGGCTACACCTTC
CDR3aa: CASSSNGNSVYGYTF

v_gene: TRBV7-9
j_gene: TRBJ2-3
abundance: -
d_gene: TRBD2
len: 14
CDR3nt: TGTGCCAGCAACAGAGCGGGAGGCCCGGATACGCAGTATTTT
CDR3aa: CASNRAGGPDTQYF

v_gene: TRBV4-3
j_gene: TRBJ2-3
abundance: -
d_gene: TRBD2
len: 14
CDR3nt: TGCGCCAGCAGTCAGACTAGCGTTGGAGATACGCAGTATTTT
CDR3aa: CASSQTSVGDTQYF

v_gene: TRBV7-9
j_gene: TRBJ2-1
abundance: -
d_gene: -
len: 15
CDR3nt: TGTGCCAGCAGCCCCAACTACGGGAGAGCGAATGAGCAGTTCTTC
CDR3aa: CASSPNYGRANEQFF

v_gene: TRBV11-1
j_gene: TRBJ2-3
abundance: -
d_gene: -
len: 14
CDR3nt: TGTGCCAGCAGCTCCCCCCCCAGCTTGGCTACGCAGTATTTT
CDR3aa: CASSSPPSLATQYF

v_gene: TRBV30
j_gene: TRBJ2-7
abundance: -
d_gene: TRBD1
len: 14
CDR3nt: TGTGCCTGGAGTGCCGGGACAGGGGGCTACGAGCAGTACTTC
CDR3aa: CAWSAGTGGYEQYF

v_gene: TRBV2
j_gene: TRBJ1-2
abundance: -
d_gene: -
len: 15
CDR3nt: TGTGCCAGCAGAAGCTCGTTCAGACAGCCCTATGGCTACACCTTC
CDR3aa: CASRSSFRQPYGYTF

v_gene: TRBV27
j_gene: TRBJ2-3
abundance: -
d_gene: TRBD2
len: 16
CDR3nt: TGTGCCAGCAGTTTGTATGTAGCGGGGGGGCCCAATACGCAGTATTTT
CDR3aa: CASSLYVAGGPNTQYF

v_gene: TRBV30
j_gene: TRBJ2-3
abundance: -
d_gene: -
len: 16
CDR3nt: TGTGCCTGGAGCGGTGGGGGTGGGACGAGCACAGATACGCAGTATTTT
CDR3aa: CAWSGGGGTSTDTQYF